This is a list of T cell receptor beta chains from one sample in a study of regulatory T cells in long-lasting Graves disease. TCRdb processed the multiplex PCR reads anew with MiXCR; each CDR3 protein has one entry. The data contain fewer than 550,000 distinct CDR3 sequences, roughly 15% of them singletons. The data were also submitted as part of a second study, on T cells in Graves' hyperthyroidism and ophthalmopathy.

The sequencing used peripheral blood mononuclear cells (PBMCs), collected at new diagnosis, from a patient treated with antithyroid drugs. Source of these receptors: a young woman with Graves disease. Each CDR3 is given with its conserved first and last residue. A D gene is named only where the DNA matches it firmly. Size is omitted from some rows. Given values are once, few, many or a class for expanded clones.

V: TRBV3-1; size: many; D: .; J: TRBJ2-7; DNA: TGTGCCAGCAGCCACCCACCGGCCTACGAGCAGTACTTC; CDR3: CASSHPPAYEQYF
V: TRBV20-1; size: many; D: TRBD1; J: TRBJ2-3; DNA: TGCAGTGCTAGGACAGGGATCGCAGATACGCAGTATTTT; CDR3: CSARTGIADTQYF
V: TRBV2; size: many; D: .; J: TRBJ1-5; DNA: TGTGCCAGCAGTGTACAGGGTTGGCCCCAGCATTTT; CDR3: CASSVQGWPQHF
V: TRBV28; size: once; D: TRBD2; J: TRBJ2-7; DNA: TGTGCCAGCAGTTTCTCACCCCGGACTAGCGGGGGCTACGAGCAGTACTTC; CDR3: CASSFSPRTSGGYEQYF
V: TRBV7-9; size: many; D: .; J: TRBJ2-3; DNA: TGTGCCAGCAGCCCTCTAGCGCAAAGCACAGATACGCAGTATTTT; CDR3: CASSPLAQSTDTQYF
V: TRBV5-5; size: few; D: .; J: TRBJ1-5; DNA: TGTGCCAGCAGCTTCGTTTTCGACAGATCCTCTAGCAATCAGCCCCAGCATTTT; CDR3: CASSFVFDRSSSNQPQHF
V: TRBV28; size: few; D: .; J: TRBJ1-2; DNA: TGTGCCAGCAGTATCCCAGGGCGGGGCTACACCTTC; CDR3: CASSIPGRGYTF
V: TRBV6-5; size: many; D: .; J: TRBJ1-1; DNA: TGTGCCAGCAGTTACTTAGGAAACACTGAAGCTTTCTTT; CDR3: CASSYLGNTEAFF
V: TRBV7-9; size: once; D: .; J: TRBJ2-2; DNA: TGTGCCAGCAGTCGGGACCTCAACACCGGGGAGCTGTTTTTT; CDR3: CASSRDLNTGELFF
V: TRBV30; size: few; D: .; J: TRBJ2-1; DNA: TGTGCCTGGAGTGTGGCGTTTACCAATGAGCAGTTCTTC; CDR3: CAWSVAFTNEQFF
V: TRBV3-1; size: .; D: .; J: TRBJ1-1; DNA: TGTGCCAGCAGCCTCAAGGCTGAAGCTTTCTTT; CDR3: CASSLKAEAFF
V: TRBV29-1; size: few; D: .; J: TRBJ1-1; DNA: TGCAGCGTTCTCCAGGGAAAGACTGAAGCTTTCTTT; CDR3: CSVLQGKTEAFF
V: TRBV28; size: .; D: .; J: TRBJ1-6; DNA: TGTGCCAGCAGTCCCACCAGTGGCAGGTCGTATAATTCACCCCTCCACTTT; CDR3: CASSPTSGRSYNSPLHF
V: TRBV7-6; size: many; D: .; J: TRBJ2-1; DNA: TGTGCCAGCAGCTTAGGGGAATCCTCCTACAATGAGCAGTTCTTC; CDR3: CASSLGESSYNEQFF
V: TRBV3-1; size: many; D: .; J: TRBJ2-7; DNA: TGTGCCAGCAGCCAAGGTGACGCGAACTACGAGCAGTACTTC; CDR3: CASSQGDANYEQYF
V: TRBV12-3/TRBV12-4; size: many; D: .; J: TRBJ1-1; DNA: TGTGCCAGCAGTCCGGACCCTCGAAACACTGAAGCTTTCTTT; CDR3: CASSPDPRNTEAFF
V: TRBV3-1; size: .; D: .; J: TRBJ2-7; DNA: TGTGCCAGCAGCCAAGAAGAAGCGAGGGAGCAGTACTTC; CDR3: CASSQEEAREQYF
V: TRBV6-1; size: few; D: TRBD2; J: TRBJ2-7; DNA: TGTGCCAGCAGTCCCCGGACTAGCGGGAGGGGCGAGCAGTACTTC; CDR3: CASSPRTSGRGEQYF
V: TRBV18; size: .; D: .; J: TRBJ1-3; DNA: TGTGCCAGCTCACCAATTCCGGGGGCGTCCGGAAACACCATATATTTT; CDR3: CASSPIPGASGNTIYF
V: TRBV7-6; size: many; D: TRBD1; J: TRBJ2-1; DNA: TGTGCCAGCCGGACAGGGGATACCAATGAGCAGTTCTTC; CDR3: CASRTGDTNEQFF
V: TRBV11-3; size: many; D: TRBD1; J: TRBJ1-3; DNA: TGTGCCAGCAGCTTACCCACAGGGGTCTCTGGAAACACCATATATTTT; CDR3: CASSLPTGVSGNTIYF
V: TRBV9; size: few; D: .; J: TRBJ2-1; DNA: TGTGCCAGCAGCGTCAGGGACGATGAGCAGTTCTTC; CDR3: CASSVRDDEQFF
V: TRBV28; size: many; D: TRBD2; J: TRBJ2-5; DNA: TGTGCCAGCATAGATTCGGGAGGGCTTCGAGTGACCCAGTACTTC; CDR3: CASIDSGGLRVTQYF
V: TRBV30; size: many; D: .; J: TRBJ1-2; DNA: TGTGCCTGGAAGACCGTTGGCTACACCTTC; CDR3: CAWKTVGYTF
V: TRBV28; size: few; D: .; J: TRBJ1-4; DNA: TGTGCCAGCAGGCAGAGAGAAAAACTGTTTTTT; CDR3: CASRQREKLFF
V: TRBV28; size: many; D: TRBD2; J: TRBJ2-7; DNA: TGTGCCAGCAGTTTAGGTTTCGGGAGGGCCCCCTACGAGCAGTACTTC; CDR3: CASSLGFGRAPYEQYF
V: TRBV5-1; size: .; D: TRBD2; J: TRBJ2-3; DNA: TGCGCCAGCAGCTTGACTAGCGGGAGTACCCTCGGCACAGATACGCAGTATTTT; CDR3: CASSLTSGSTLGTDTQYF
V: TRBV4-3; size: .; D: TRBD2; J: TRBJ2-1; DNA: TGCGCCAGCAGCCAAACTGTAGCGGGAGGTTCCTACAATGAGCAGTTCTTC; CDR3: CASSQTVAGGSYNEQFF
V: TRBV20-1; size: many; D: TRBD2; J: TRBJ2-3; DNA: TGCAGTGCTAAACCCGGGACTAGCCTCTATACGCAGTATTTT; CDR3: CSAKPGTSLYTQYF
V: TRBV3-1; size: .; D: .; J: TRBJ2-1; DNA: TGTGCCAGCAGCCAGCCTCCGGCCCCTATGGAGCAGTTCTTC; CDR3: CASSQPPAPMEQFF
V: TRBV28; size: many; D: .; J: TRBJ2-2; DNA: TGTGCCAGCAGTCCCCGACAGACCACCGGGGAGCTGTTTTTT; CDR3: CASSPRQTTGELFF
V: TRBV24-1; size: .; D: TRBD1; J: TRBJ1-5; DNA: TGTGCCACCAGTGATCCCGGGACAGGCAATCAGCCCCAGCATTTT; CDR3: CATSDPGTGNQPQHF
V: TRBV4-1; size: .; D: TRBD1; J: TRBJ2-4; DNA: TGCGCCAGCAGCCAGCCGGGACAGGGAAACATTCAGTACTTC; CDR3: CASSQPGQGNIQYF
V: TRBV7-2; size: .; D: .; J: TRBJ2-1; DNA: TGTGCCAGCAGCTTGACCAGTAGAGCATTCTTC; CDR3: CASSLTSRAFF
V: TRBV7-9; size: few; D: TRBD1; J: TRBJ2-2; DNA: TGTGCCATGCACAACATCGGACAGGGTAACACCGGGGAGCTGTTTTTT; CDR3: CAMHNIGQGNTGELFF
V: TRBV3-1; size: many; D: TRBD2; J: TRBJ2-5; DNA: TGTGCCAGCAGCCAACTAGCGGGAGAAGGGACCCAGTACTTC; CDR3: CASSQLAGEGTQYF
V: TRBV20-1; size: many; D: TRBD2; J: TRBJ2-1; DNA: TGCAGTGCTAGCGCTAGCGGGAGTAGCAATGAGCAGTTCTTC; CDR3: CSASASGSSNEQFF
V: TRBV20-1; size: many; D: TRBD1; J: TRBJ1-2; DNA: TGCAGTGCTAGTAGCGGGACAGACTACACCTTC; CDR3: CSASSGTDYTF
V: TRBV20-1; size: many; D: TRBD2; J: TRBJ2-7; DNA: TGCAGTGCTAGAGCGGGGTCGAGCGGGGTCTACGAGCAGTACTTC; CDR3: CSARAGSSGVYEQYF
V: TRBV3-1; size: few; D: .; J: TRBJ1-3; DNA: TGTGCCAGCAGCCGAGTAGCTGGAAACACCATATATTTT; CDR3: CASSRVAGNTIYF
V: TRBV19; size: many; D: TRBD2; J: TRBJ2-1; DNA: TGTGCCAGTCGGGCTAGCGGGTATTACAATGAGCAGTTCTTC; CDR3: CASRASGYYNEQFF
V: TRBV5-4; size: .; D: .; J: TRBJ2-1; DNA: TGTGCCAGCAGCTTTGTCCGCGGGGTCAGCTCCTACAATGAGCAGTTCTTC; CDR3: CASSFVRGVSSYNEQFF
V: TRBV12-3/TRBV12-4; size: many; D: TRBD2; J: TRBJ2-5; DNA: TGTGCCAGCAGTTTATCCGGGGGGGCGCATCCGTACTTC; CDR3: CASSLSGGAHPYF
V: TRBV28; size: many; D: TRBD1; J: TRBJ2-7; DNA: TGTGCCAGCAGCCGAGCAGGGGGCCTCCTCAAGCAGTACTTC; CDR3: CASSRAGGLLKQYF
V: TRBV12-3/TRBV12-4; size: few; D: TRBD2; J: TRBJ2-1; DNA: TGTGCCAGCAGTATAGCGGGAACTAGCGCCTCCTACAATGAGCAGTTCTTC; CDR3: CASSIAGTSASYNEQFF
V: TRBV7-2; size: few; D: .; J: TRBJ1-4; DNA: TGTGCCAGCAGCTTAGGGAGGGGGACTAATGAAAAACTGTTTTTT; CDR3: CASSLGRGTNEKLFF